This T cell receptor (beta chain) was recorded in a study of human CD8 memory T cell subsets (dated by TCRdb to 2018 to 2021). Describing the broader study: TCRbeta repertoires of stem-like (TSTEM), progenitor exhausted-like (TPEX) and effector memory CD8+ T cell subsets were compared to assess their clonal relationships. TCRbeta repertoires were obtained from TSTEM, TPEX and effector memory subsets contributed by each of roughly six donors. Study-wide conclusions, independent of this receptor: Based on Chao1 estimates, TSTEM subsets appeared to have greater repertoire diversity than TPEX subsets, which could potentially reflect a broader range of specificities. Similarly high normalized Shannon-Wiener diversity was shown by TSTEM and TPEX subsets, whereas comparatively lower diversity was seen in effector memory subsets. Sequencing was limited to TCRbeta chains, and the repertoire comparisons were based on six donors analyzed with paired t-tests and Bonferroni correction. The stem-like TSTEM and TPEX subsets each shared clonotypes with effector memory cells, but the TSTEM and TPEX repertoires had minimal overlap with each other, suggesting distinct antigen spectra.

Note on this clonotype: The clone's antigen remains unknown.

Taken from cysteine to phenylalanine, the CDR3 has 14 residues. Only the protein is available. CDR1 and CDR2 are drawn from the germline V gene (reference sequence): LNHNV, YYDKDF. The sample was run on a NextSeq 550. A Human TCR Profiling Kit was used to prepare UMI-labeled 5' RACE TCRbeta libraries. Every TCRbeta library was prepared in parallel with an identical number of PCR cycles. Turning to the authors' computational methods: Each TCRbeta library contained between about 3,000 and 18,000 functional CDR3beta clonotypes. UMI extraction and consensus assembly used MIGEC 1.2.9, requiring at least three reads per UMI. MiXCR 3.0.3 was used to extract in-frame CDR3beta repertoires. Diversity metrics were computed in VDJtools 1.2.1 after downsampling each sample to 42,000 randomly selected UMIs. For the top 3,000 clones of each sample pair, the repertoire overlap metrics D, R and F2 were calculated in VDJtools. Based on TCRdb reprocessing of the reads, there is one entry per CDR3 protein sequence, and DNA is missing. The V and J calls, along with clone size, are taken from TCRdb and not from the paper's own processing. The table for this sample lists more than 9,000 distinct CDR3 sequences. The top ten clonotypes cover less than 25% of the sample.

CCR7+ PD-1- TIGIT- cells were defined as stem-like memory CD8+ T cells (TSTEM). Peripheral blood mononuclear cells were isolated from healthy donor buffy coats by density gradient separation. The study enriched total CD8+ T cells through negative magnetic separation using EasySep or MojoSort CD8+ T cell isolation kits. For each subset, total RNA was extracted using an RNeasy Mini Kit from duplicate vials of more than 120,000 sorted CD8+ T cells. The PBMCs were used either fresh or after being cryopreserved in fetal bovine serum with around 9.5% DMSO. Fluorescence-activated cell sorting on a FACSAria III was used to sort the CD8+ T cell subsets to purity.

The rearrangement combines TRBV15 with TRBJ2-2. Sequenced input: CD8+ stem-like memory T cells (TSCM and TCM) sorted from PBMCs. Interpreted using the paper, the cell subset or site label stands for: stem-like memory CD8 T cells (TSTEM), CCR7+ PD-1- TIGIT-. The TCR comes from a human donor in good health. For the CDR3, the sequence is CATSGDENTGELFF.